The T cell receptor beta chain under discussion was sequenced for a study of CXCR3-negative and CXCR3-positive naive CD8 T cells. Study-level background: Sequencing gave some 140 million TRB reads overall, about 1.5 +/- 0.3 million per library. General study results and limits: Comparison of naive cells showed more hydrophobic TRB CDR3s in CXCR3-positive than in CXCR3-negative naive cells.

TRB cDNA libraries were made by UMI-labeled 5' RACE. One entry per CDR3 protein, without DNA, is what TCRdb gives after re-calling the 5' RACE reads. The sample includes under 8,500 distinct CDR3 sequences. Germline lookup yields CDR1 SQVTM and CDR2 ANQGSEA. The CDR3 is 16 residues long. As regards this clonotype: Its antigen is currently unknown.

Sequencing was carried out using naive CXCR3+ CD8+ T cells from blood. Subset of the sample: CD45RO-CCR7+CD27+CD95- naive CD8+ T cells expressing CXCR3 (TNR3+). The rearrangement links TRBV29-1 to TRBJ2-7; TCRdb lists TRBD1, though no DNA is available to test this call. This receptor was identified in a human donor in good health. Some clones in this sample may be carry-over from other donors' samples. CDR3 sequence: CSVEGDRTGSIGEQYF.